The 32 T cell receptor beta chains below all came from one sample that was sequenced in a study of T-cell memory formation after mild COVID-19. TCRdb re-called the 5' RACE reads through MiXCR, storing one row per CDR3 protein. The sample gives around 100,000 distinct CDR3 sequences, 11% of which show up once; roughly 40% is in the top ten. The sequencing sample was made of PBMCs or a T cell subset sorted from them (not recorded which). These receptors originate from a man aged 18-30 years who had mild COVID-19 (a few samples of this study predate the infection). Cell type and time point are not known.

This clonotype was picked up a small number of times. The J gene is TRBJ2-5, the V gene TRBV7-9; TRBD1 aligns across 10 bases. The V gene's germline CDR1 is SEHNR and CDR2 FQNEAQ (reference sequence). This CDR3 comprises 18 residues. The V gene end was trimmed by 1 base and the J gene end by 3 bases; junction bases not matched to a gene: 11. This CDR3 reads CASSLVRALTGGEETQYF. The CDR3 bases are TGTGCCAGCAGCTTAGTGCGGGCCTTGACAGGGGGCGAAGAGACCCAGTACTTC.

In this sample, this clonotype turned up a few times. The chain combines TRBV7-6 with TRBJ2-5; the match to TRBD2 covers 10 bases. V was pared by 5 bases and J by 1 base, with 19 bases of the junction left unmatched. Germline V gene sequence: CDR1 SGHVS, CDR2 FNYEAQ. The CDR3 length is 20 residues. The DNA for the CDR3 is TGTGCCAGCAGCCAAGGGATTCAGCGGGGGGGAGAGGTAGCCCAAGAGACCCAGTACTTC. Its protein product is CASSQGIQRGGEVAQETQYF.

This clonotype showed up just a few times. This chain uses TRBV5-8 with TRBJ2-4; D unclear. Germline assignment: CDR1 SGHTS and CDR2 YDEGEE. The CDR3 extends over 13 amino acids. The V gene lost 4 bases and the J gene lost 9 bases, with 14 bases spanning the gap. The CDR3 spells CASSPGPPTIQYF. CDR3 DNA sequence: TGTGCCAGCAGCCCGGGTCCGCCAACCATTCAGTACTTC.

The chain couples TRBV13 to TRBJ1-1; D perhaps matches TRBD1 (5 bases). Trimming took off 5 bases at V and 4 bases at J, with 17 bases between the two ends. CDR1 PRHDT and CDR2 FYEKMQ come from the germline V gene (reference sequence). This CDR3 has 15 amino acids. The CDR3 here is CASSERPGPGTEAFF. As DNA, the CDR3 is TGTGCCAGCAGCGAACGGCCGGGGCCGGGCACTGAAGCTTTCTTT.

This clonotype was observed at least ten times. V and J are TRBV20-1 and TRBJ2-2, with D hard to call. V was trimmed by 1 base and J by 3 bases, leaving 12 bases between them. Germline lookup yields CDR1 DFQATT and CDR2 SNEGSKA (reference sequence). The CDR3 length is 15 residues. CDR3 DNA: TGCAGTGCTAGAGTAGGCCAGGCGTACACCGGGGAGCTGTTTTTT. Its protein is CSARVGQAYTGELFF.

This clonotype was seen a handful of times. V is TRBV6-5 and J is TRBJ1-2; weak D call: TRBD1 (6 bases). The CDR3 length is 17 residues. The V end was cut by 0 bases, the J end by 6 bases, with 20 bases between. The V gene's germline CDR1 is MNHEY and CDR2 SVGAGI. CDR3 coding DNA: TGTGCCAGCAGTTACTCGGGTCCCAGGGGCTGGCAGGATGGCTACACCTTC. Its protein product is CASSYSGPRGWQDGYTF.

The DNA for the CDR3 is TGTGCCAGCAGCCTTACCCACGAGCAGTACTTC. Translating gives CASSLTHEQYF. V is TRBV12-3 or TRBV12-4 and J is TRBJ2-7; D gene uncertain. The CDR3 covers 11 residues. V gave up 6 bases and J gave up 5 bases, with 8 bases separating them.

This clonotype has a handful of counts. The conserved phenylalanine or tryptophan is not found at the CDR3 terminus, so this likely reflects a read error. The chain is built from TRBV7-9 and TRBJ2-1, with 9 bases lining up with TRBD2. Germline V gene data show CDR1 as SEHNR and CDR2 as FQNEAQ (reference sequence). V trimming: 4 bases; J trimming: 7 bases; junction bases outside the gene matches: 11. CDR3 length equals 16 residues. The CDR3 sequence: CASSSGWLAGLNEQFS. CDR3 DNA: TGTGCCAGCAGCTCCGGGTGGCTAGCGGGACTTAATGAGCAGTTCTCC.

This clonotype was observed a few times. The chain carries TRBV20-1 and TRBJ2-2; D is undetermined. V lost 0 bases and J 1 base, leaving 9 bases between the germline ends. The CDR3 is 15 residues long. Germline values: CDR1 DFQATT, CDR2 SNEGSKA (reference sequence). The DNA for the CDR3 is TGCAGTGCTAGAGATTCGCCAGGGAACACCGGGGAGCTGTTTTTT. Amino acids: CSARDSPGNTGELFF.

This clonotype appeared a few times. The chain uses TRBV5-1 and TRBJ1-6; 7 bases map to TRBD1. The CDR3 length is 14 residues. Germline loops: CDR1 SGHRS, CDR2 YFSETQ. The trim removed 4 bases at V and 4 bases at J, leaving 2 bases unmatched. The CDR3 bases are TGCGCCAGCAGCCTGGGACAGTATAATTCACCCCTCCACTTT. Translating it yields CASSLGQYNSPLHF.

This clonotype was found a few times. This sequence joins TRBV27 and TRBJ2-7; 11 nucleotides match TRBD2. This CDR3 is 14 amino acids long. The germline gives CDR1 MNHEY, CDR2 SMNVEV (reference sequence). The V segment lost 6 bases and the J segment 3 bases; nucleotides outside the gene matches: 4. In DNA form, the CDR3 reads TGTGCCAGCAGCCACGGACTAGCGGGCTACGAGCAGTACTTC. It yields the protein CASSHGLAGYEQYF.

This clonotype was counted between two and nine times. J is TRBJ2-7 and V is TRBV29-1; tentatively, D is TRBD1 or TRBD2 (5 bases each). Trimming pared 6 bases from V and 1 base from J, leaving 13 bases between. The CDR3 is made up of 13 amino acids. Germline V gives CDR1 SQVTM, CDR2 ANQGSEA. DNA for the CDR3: TGCAGCGTGAGCTCGGGGCATTCCTACGAGCAGTACGTC. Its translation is CSVSSGHSYEQYV.

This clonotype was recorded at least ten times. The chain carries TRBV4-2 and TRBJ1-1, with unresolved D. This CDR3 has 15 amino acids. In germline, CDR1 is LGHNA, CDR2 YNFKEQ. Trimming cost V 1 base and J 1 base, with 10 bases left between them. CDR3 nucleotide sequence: TGTGCCAGCAGCCAAGTGGTGGCAGGGAACACTGAAGCTTTCTTT. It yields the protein CASSQVVAGNTEAFF.

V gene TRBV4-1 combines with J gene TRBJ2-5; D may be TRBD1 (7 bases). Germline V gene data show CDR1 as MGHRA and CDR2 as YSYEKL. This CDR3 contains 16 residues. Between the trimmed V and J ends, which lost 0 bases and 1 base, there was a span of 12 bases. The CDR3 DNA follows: TGCGCCAGCAGCCAAGAAGGAGGGGACAGCCAAGAGACCCAGTACTTC. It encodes CASSQEGGDSQETQYF.

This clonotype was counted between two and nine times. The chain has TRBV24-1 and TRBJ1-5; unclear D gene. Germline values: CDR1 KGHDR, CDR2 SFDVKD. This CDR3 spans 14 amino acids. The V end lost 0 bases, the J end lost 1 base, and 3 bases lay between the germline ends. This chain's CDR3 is CATSDLTSNQPQHF. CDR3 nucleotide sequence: TGTGCCACCAGTGATTTGACCAGCAATCAGCCCCAGCATTTT.

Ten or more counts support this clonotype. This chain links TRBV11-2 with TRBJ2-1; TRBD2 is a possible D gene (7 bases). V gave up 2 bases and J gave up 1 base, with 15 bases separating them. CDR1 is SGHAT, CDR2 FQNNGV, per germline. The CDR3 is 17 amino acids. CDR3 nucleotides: TGTGCCAGCAGCTTACGTCTGGCGGGGGCATCCTACAATGAGCAGTTCTTC. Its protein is CASSLRLAGASYNEQFF.

The CDR3: CASSLPATGPQYTGELFF. The CDR3 nucleotides read TGTGCCAGCAGCTTACCAGCCACGGGCCCCCAGTACACCGGGGAGCTGTTTTTT. This sequence joins TRBV7-8 and TRBJ2-2; D unresolved. The germline CDR1 and CDR2 sequences are SGHVS and FQNEAQ. Trimming removed 2 bases from V and 3 bases from J, with 19 bases in between. The CDR3 extends over 18 amino acids.

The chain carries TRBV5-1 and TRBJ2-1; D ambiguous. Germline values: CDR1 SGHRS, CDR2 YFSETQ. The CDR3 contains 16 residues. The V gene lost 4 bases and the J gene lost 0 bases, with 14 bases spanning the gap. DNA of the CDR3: TGCGCCAGCAGCCCAAAGGACCAGAGCTCCTACAATGAGCAGTTCTTC. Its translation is CASSPKDQSSYNEQFF.

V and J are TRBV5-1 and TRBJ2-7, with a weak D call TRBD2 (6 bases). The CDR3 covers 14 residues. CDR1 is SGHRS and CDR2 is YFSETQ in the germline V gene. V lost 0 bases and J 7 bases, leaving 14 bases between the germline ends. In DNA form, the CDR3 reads TGCGCCAGCAGCTTGGGTGGAGGGGCTCGAGAGCAGTACGTC. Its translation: CASSLGGGAREQYV.

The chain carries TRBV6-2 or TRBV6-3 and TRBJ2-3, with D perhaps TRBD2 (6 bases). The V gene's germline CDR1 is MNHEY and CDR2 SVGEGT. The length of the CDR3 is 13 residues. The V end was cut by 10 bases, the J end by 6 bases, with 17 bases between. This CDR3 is CAIRAGSGDTQYF. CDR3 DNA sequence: TGTGCCATTAGGGCGGGGAGTGGCGATACGCAGTATTTT.

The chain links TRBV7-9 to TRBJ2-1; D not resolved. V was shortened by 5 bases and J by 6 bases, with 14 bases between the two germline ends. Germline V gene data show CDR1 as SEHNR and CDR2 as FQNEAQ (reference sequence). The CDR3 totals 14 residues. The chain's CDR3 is CASSLIRLGNEQFF. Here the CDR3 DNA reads TGTGCCAGCAGCCTCATCAGGCTAGGCAATGAGCAGTTCTTC.

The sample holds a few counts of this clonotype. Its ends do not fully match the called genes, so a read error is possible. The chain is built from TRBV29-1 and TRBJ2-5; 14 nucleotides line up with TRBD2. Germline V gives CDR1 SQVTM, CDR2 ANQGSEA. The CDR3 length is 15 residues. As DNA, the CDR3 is TGCAGCGTCGAAGGGACTAGCGGGGGCCAAGAGACCCAGTACTTC. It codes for CSVEGTSGGQETQYF.

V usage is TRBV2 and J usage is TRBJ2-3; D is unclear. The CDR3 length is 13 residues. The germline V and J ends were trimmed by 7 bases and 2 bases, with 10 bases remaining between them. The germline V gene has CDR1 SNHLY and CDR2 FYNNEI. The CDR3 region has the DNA TGTGCCAGCATGTGGGAATACACAGATACGCAGTATTTT. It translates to CASMWEYTDTQYF.

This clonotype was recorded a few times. The CDR3 spells CASSQVVNTEAFF. In DNA, the CDR3 is TGTGCCAGCAGCCAAGTGGTGAACACTGAAGCTTTCTTT. The chain has TRBV4-2 and TRBJ1-1; D is unclear. Germline V gives CDR1 LGHNA, CDR2 YNFKEQ. The CDR3 spans 13 residues. V gave up 1 base and J gave up 0 bases, with 3 bases separating them.

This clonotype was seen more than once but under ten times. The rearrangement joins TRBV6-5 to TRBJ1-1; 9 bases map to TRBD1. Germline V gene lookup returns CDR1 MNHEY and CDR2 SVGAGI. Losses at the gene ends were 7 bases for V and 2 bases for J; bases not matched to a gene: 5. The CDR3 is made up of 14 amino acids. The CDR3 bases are TGTGCCAGCATTCCGGGACAGGGTAACACTGAAGCTTTCTTT. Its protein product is CASIPGQGNTEAFF.

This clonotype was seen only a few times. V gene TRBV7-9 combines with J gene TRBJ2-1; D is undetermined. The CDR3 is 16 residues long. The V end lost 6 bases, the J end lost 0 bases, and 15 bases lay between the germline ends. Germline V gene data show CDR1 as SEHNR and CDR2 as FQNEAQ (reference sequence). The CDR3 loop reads CASRGPGESSYNEQFF. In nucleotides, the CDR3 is TGTGCCAGCAGGGGCCCGGGCGAAAGCTCCTACAATGAGCAGTTCTTC.

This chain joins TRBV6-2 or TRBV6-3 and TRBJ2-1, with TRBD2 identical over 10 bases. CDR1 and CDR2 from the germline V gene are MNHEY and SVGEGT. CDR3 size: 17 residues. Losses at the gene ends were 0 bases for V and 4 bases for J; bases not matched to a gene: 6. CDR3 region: CASSYSTLAGYYNEQFF. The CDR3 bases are TGTGCCAGCAGTTACTCGACACTAGCGGGATATTACAATGAGCAGTTCTTC.

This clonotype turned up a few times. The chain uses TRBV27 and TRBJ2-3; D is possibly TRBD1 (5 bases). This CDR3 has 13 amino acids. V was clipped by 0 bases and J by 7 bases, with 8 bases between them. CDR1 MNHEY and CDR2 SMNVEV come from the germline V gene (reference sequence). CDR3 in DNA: TGTGCCAGCAGTTTATCTCAGGGAAATACGCAGTATTTT. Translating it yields CASSLSQGNTQYF.

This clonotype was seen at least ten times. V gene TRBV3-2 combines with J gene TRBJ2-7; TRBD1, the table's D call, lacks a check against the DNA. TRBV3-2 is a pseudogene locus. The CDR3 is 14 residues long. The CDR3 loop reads CASSQETGGYEQYV. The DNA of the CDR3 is TGTGCCAGCAGCCAAGAGACAGGGGGCTACGAGCAGTACGTC.

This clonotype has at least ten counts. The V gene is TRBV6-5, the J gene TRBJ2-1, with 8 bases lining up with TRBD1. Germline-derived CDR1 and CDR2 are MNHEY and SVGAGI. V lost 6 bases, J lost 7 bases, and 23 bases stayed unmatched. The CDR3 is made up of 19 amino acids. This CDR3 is CASSPRAGGYGGFLNEQFF. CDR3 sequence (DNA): TGTGCCAGCAGCCCCCGGGCAGGGGGCTACGGGGGCTTCCTGAATGAGCAGTTCTTC.

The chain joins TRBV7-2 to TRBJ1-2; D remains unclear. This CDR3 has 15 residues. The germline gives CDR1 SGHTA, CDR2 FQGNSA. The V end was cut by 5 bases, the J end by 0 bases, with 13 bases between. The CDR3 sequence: CASSPPGLSNYGYTF. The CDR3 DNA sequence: TGTGCCAGCAGCCCCCCTGGGCTTTCTAACTATGGCTACACCTTC.

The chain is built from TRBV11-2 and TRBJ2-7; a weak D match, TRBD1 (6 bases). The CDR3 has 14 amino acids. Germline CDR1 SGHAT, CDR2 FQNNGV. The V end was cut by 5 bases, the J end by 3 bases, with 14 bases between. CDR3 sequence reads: CASSIGGVGYEQYF. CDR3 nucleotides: TGTGCCAGCAGCATAGGGGGAGTCGGCTACGAGCAGTACTTC.